The 26 T cell receptor beta chains listed next were all sequenced from one sample in a study of T cell responses to AZD1222 COVID-19 vaccine. The repertoire was sequenced with immunoSEQ multiplex PCR; TCRdb's copy has only in-frame clones and lacks some. This sample has roughly 120,000 clones, with 88% found just once. The sample here was peripheral blood, taken 28 days after the second AZD1222 dose. These receptor sequences come from an adult who received the AZD1222 COVID-19 vaccine.

This chain uses TRBV19 with TRBJ1-2, with 12 bases matching TRBD1. The V segment lost 4 bases and the J segment 5 bases; nucleotides outside the gene matches: 8. CDR3 length: 16 amino acids. In germline, CDR1 is LNHDA, CDR2 SQIVND (reference sequence). This chain's CDR3 is CASSSGTGGAQYGYTF. DNA of the CDR3: TGTGCCAGTAGTAGCGGGACAGGGGGCGCCCAATATGGCTACACCTTC.

This chain connects TRBV27 to TRBJ1-2, with D perhaps matching TRBD1 (6 bases). The germline V and J ends were trimmed by 6 bases and 7 bases, with 21 bases remaining between them. CDR1 is MNHEY and CDR2 is SMNVEV in the germline V gene (reference sequence). The CDR3 length is 15 residues. CDR3 coding DNA: TGTGCCAGCAGCTTGACAGGCCCCGGTCAGTTTGGCTACACCTTC. As protein: CASSLTGPGQFGYTF.

The chain uses TRBV4-3 and TRBJ1-2; a weak D match, TRBD1 (6 bases). Trimming removed 0 bases from V and 5 bases from J, with 13 bases in between. CDR3 length equals 15 residues. The germline V gene has CDR1 LGHNA and CDR2 YSLEER. The CDR3 coding sequence is TGCGCCAGCAGCCAAGATTTGGGGGGCGGATATGGCTACACCTTC. As protein: CASSQDLGGGYGYTF.

This rearrangement joins TRBV3-1 (or the pseudogene TRBV3-2) to TRBJ1-1; D is unresolved. This CDR3 is built from 16 residues. Deletions cut 4 bases from V and 4 bases from J, with 19 bases between. The germline CDR1 and CDR2 sequences are LGHDT and YNNKEL (reference sequence). DNA for the CDR3: TGTGCCAGCAGCCGTTCATTTGTGGTGGAAGGCACTGAAGCTTTCTTT. This encodes CASSRSFVVEGTEAFF.

Only one count was recorded for this clone. The chain employs TRBV5-4 and TRBJ2-1; 9 bases fit TRBD2. V gave up 1 base and J gave up 4 bases; unmatched junction bases: 3. CDR1 and CDR2 from the germline V gene are SGHNT and YYREEE (reference sequence). The CDR3 is 15 residues long. CDR3 sequence: CASSLTSGSYNEQFF. CDR3 coding DNA: TGTGCCAGCAGCTTGACTAGCGGGTCTTACAATGAGCAGTTCTTC.

The genes are TRBV30 and TRBJ2-7; D is unresolved. With 0 bases removed from V and 2 bases from J, the gap between germline ends came to 8 bases. CDR1 is GTSNPN and CDR2 is SVGIG in the germline V gene (reference sequence). The length of the CDR3 is 13 residues. CDR3 in DNA: TGTGCCTGGAGTGTACACACTACCTACGAGCAGTACTTC. Amino acid sequence: CAWSVHTTYEQYF.

V is TRBV6-2 or TRBV6-3 and J is TRBJ1-1; D gene uncertain. The CDR3 is 14 residues long. V gave up 6 bases and J gave up 5 bases, with 16 bases separating them. The germline gives CDR1 MNHEY, CDR2 SVGEGT. CDR3 bases: TGTGCCAGCAGCTCTGCCGAAGGGAGGACTGAAGCTTTCTTT. Translated, it gives CASSSAEGRTEAFF.

The J gene is TRBJ2-5, the V gene TRBV10-1, with 11 bases identical to TRBD2. The length of the CDR3 is 15 residues. After removal of 6 bases from V and 4 bases from J, the junction contained 7 bases not matched to a gene. From germline, CDR1 is WNHNN and CDR2 SYGVQD (reference sequence). CDR3 protein: CASSETSGIGETQYF. The DNA of the CDR3 is TGCGCCAGCAGCGAGACTAGCGGGATCGGAGAGACCCAGTACTTC.

This clone was seen a few times. J is TRBJ1-1 and V is TRBV6-1; D is uncertain. The length of the CDR3 is 13 residues. Germline CDR1 MNHNS, CDR2 SASEGT. Deletions cut 2 bases from V and 0 bases from J, with 4 bases between. The CDR3 coding sequence is TGTGCCAGCAGTGAATGGTTGAACACTGAAGCTTTCTTT. It specifies CASSEWLNTEAFF.

This chain uses TRBV27 with TRBJ2-5, with D tentatively TRBD2 (7 bases). This CDR3 has 17 amino acids. Trimming left V 3 bases short and J 1 base short, with 18 bases between. The germline V gene encodes CDR1 MNHEY and CDR2 SMNVEV (reference sequence). The CDR3 sequence: CASSLGGLRGPQETQYF. The CDR3 DNA reads TGTGCCAGCAGTTTGGGAGGGCTCAGGGGCCCCCAAGAGACCCAGTACTTC.

V and J are TRBV27 and TRBJ1-5, with D perhaps TRBD1 (5 bases). V lost 3 bases and J lost 6, with 12 bases in between. CDR3 length: 14 residues. Germline loops: CDR1 MNHEY, CDR2 SMNVEV (reference sequence). The CDR3 loop is CASSLVQGGQPQHF. CDR3 sequence (DNA): TGTGCCAGCAGTTTGGTTCAGGGCGGTCAGCCCCAGCATTTT.

J is TRBJ1-3 and V is TRBV18, with 7 nucleotides matching TRBD1. CDR3 size: 15 residues. Germline loops: CDR1 KGHSH, CDR2 LQKENI. V trimming: 2 bases; J trimming: 4 bases; junction bases outside the gene matches: 5. Written as DNA, the CDR3 is TGTGCCAGCTCACCAGGACAGGTTTCGGGAAACACCATATATTTT. As protein: CASSPGQVSGNTIYF.

The chain employs TRBV4-3 and TRBJ1-1, with D tentatively TRBD1 (6 bases). In germline, CDR1 is LGHNA, CDR2 YSLEER. Trimming took off 1 base at V and 0 bases at J, with 6 bases between the two ends. The CDR3 loop spans 14 amino acids. The CDR3, as DNA: TGCGCCAGCAGCCAAGGGACAGTGAACACTGAAGCTTTCTTT. This translates into CASSQGTVNTEAFF.

The chain couples TRBV28 to TRBJ2-1, with TRBD2 matching 8 bases. The CDR3 length is 16 residues. Germline V CDR1 and CDR2: MDHEN, SYDVKM. V shed 6 bases and J 2 bases; nucleotides not matched to a gene: 9. CDR3 residues: CASRLGAGETYNEQFF. The CDR3 nucleotides read TGTGCCAGCAGATTAGGAGCGGGAGAGACCTACAATGAGCAGTTCTTC.

The chain employs TRBV12-5 and TRBJ1-2; D is perhaps TRBD1 (6 bases). Germline loops: CDR1 LGHNT, CDR2 FRNRAP. Trimming removed 1 base from V and 4 bases from J, with 19 bases in between. The CDR3 extends over 17 amino acids. The CDR3 DNA is TGTGCTAGTGGTTTGGAATTAGTAGGACAGTTCCTCTATGGCTACACCTTC. Translation gives CASGLELVGQFLYGYTF. The variable domain in full, with the rest retrieved from reference TRBV12-5 and TRBJ1-2, is DARVTQTPRHKVTEMGQEVTMRCQPILGHNTVFWYRQTMMQGLELLAYFRNRAPLDDSGMPKDRFSAEMPDATLATLKIQPSEPRDSAVYFCASGLELVGQFLYGYTFGSGTRLTVV.

The gene calls are TRBV19 and TRBJ1-1; D unclear. Germline V lookup: CDR1 LNHDA, CDR2 SQIVND (reference sequence). The CDR3 extends over 15 amino acids. V lost 1 base, J lost 1 base, and 10 bases lay in between. CDR3 in amino acids: CASSIGSSGNTEAFF. The CDR3 coding sequence is TGTGCCAGTAGTATAGGAAGTTCGGGGAACACTGAAGCTTTCTTT.

The chain employs TRBV6-6 and TRBJ1-5; 7 positions match TRBD1. CDR3 size: 16 residues. The junction had 8 bases not matched to a gene; V was cut back by 2 bases and J by 4 bases. CDR1 is MNHNY, CDR2 SVGAGI, per germline (reference sequence). This chain's CDR3 is CASSYTAGGPNQPQHF. As DNA, the CDR3 is TGTGCCAGCAGTTACACGGCAGGGGGGCCAAATCAGCCCCAGCATTTT.

The chain links TRBV7-9 to TRBJ2-7; 7 positions agree with TRBD1. CDR1 and CDR2 (germline): SEHNR, FQNEAQ (reference sequence). The V gene end was trimmed by 4 bases and the J gene end by 3 bases; junction bases not matched to a gene: 9. The CDR3 loop spans 15 amino acids. In nucleotides, the CDR3 is TGTGCCAGCAGCTCTACCGGGACAGATATCTACGAGCAGTACTTC. Residues: CASSSTGTDIYEQYF. Drawing the rest from reference TRBV7-9 and TRBJ2-7, the complete variable domain is DTGVSQNPRHKITKRGQNVTFRCDPISEHNRLYWYRQTLGQGPEFLTYFQNEAQLEKSRLLSDRFSAERPKGSFSTLEIQRTEQGDSAMYLCASSSTGTDIYEQYFGPGTRLTVT.

The J gene is TRBJ1-1, the V gene TRBV30; TRBD1 aligns across 8 bases. CDR1 GTSNPN and CDR2 SVGIG come from the germline V gene (reference sequence). The CDR3 covers 13 residues. With V trimmed by 8 bases and J by 4 bases, 9 bases remained unmatched. CDR3 nucleotide sequence: TGTGCCCAAAAGACAGGGGTTGGCACTGAAGCTTTCTTT. It is translated as CAQKTGVGTEAFF.

This rearrangement joins TRBV5-4 to TRBJ1-2; D is possibly TRBD1 (6 bases). V lost 4 bases and J 4 bases, leaving 14 bases between the germline ends. CDR1 and CDR2 (germline): SGHNT, YYREEE (reference sequence). CDR3 size: 14 residues. The CDR3 coding sequence is TGTGCCAGCAGCAAAGAATCAGGGGCCTATGGCTACACCTTC. Encoded protein: CASSKESGAYGYTF.

The chain is built from TRBV7-2 and TRBJ2-2; tentatively, D is TRBD2 (6 bases). Trimming shortened V by 1 base and J by 0 bases, and 12 bases separated the two germline ends. CDR3 length: 17 residues. CDR1 is SGHTA and CDR2 is FQGNSA in the germline V gene. The CDR3 here is CASSLGEVFANTGELFF. DNA of the CDR3: TGTGCCAGCAGCTTAGGGGAGGTCTTCGCGAACACCGGGGAGCTGTTTTTT.

This sequence joins TRBV5-1 and TRBJ1-4; 8 nucleotides match TRBD1. CDR3 length equals 14 residues. V dropped 4 bases and J dropped 7; count of bases not matched to a gene: 6. Germline-derived CDR1 and CDR2 are SGHRS and YFSETQ. The CDR3 DNA is TGCGCCAGCAGCACCGGGACAGGCCGTGAAAAACTGTTTTTT. This sequence encodes CASSTGTGREKLFF.

This clone is a singleton in its sample. The chain combines TRBV5-1 with TRBJ1-2, with D uncertain. CDR1 and CDR2 (germline): SGHRS, YFSETQ. The CDR3 has 13 amino acids. V lost 4 bases to trimming and J lost 7 bases, with 14 bases between them. CDR3: CASSLSVSGGYTF. The CDR3 DNA reads TGCGCCAGCAGCCTGAGTGTTTCTGGTGGCTACACCTTC.

The chain couples TRBV27 to TRBJ1-2, with D possibly being TRBD1 (5 bases). Between the trimmed V and J ends, which lost 6 bases and 6 bases, there was a span of 14 bases. The CDR3 is made up of 13 amino acids. Germline lookup yields CDR1 MNHEY and CDR2 SMNVEV (reference sequence). The DNA for the CDR3 is TGTGCCAGCAGAGGGGAGGTGGCCGATGGCTACACCTTC. The encoded protein is CASRGEVADGYTF.

V gene TRBV5-5 combines with J gene TRBJ1-3, with unresolved D. This CDR3 is built from 15 residues. V was clipped by 2 bases and J by 0 bases, with 9 bases between them. Germline lookup yields CDR1 SGHKS and CDR2 YYEKEE (reference sequence). The CDR3 reads CASSLQPISGNTIYF. The CDR3 bases are TGTGCCAGCAGCTTACAGCCCATCTCTGGAAACACCATATATTTT. The variable domain in full, with the rest retrieved from reference TRBV5-5 and TRBJ1-3, is DAGVTQSPTHLIKTRGQQVTLRCSPISGHKSVSWYQQVLGQGPQFIFQYYEKEERGRGNFPDRFSARQFPNYSSELNVNALLLGDSALYLCASSLQPISGNTIYFGEGSWLTVV.

The V and J genes are TRBV7-2 and TRBJ2-7; no definite D call. V lost 1 base to trimming and J lost 3 bases, with 16 bases between them. The CDR3 is 16 residues long. The V gene's germline CDR1 is SGHTA and CDR2 FQGNSA. The CDR3 bases are TGTGCCAGCAGCTTAGAAGAGGCAGTGGAGTTCTACGAGCAGTACTTC. Encoded protein: CASSLEEAVEFYEQYF.